Following are 23 T cell receptor beta chains from one sample sequenced in a study of regulatory T cells in long-lasting Graves disease. The sample's time point: newly diagnosed GD, antithyroid drugs for less than 3 months. From PBMCs, RNA was extracted and then used to make the TCR library. Building of the TCR beta libraries involved iRepertoire HTBI primers and Arm-PCR of CDR3 regions. TCRdb called the multiplex PCR reads again in MiXCR, with one record for every CDR3 protein. The sample comprises roughly 510,000 distinct CDR3 sequences, about 16% of which are singletons, and more than 10% rests with the top ten. The sample also formed part of further work on T cells in Graves' hyperthyroidism and ophthalmopathy.

Specimen: peripheral blood mononuclear cells (PBMCs), collected at new diagnosis, from a patient treated with antithyroid drugs. The receptors were sampled from a man between 18 and 35 years old with Graves disease.

This clonotype was seen at least ten times. The chain recombines TRBV6-2 or TRBV6-3 with TRBJ2-5; unclear D gene. The V end lost 5 bases, the J end lost 7 bases, and 14 bases lay between the germline ends. The CDR3 length is 13 residues. Germline CDR1 MNHEY, CDR2 SVGEGT. The CDR3 DNA sequence: TGTGCCAGCAGTACATCTAGTGTTGGGACCCAGTACTTC. It encodes CASSTSSVGTQYF.

This sequence joins TRBV6-1 and TRBJ2-7; D gene ambiguous. This CDR3 spans 15 amino acids. The germline V gene has CDR1 MNHNS and CDR2 SASEGT. V was pared by 6 bases and J by 0 bases, with 15 bases between. The CDR3 nucleotides are TGTGCCAGCAGGGTAACGGGTCGCAGCTCCTACGAGCAGTACTTC. This sequence encodes CASRVTGRSSYEQYF.

CDR3 in amino acids: CASAAGKNIQYF. As DNA, the CDR3 is TGTGCTAGTGCTGCGGGGAAGAACATTCAGTACTTC. V is TRBV12-5 and J is TRBJ2-4; a weak D match, TRBD2 (6 bases). CDR3 length: 12 residues. Trimming removed 7 bases from V and 7 bases from J, with 11 bases in between. Germline V gene sequence: CDR1 LGHNT, CDR2 FRNRAP.

There are many counts of this clonotype. This sequence joins TRBV12-5 and TRBJ2-1; a weak D match, TRBD2 (5 bases). Germline V CDR1 and CDR2: LGHNT, FRNRAP. The CDR3 extends over 14 amino acids. Trimming cost V 1 base and J 9 bases, with 13 bases left between them. CDR3 nucleotides: TGTGCTAGTGGTTTGGCGGGGTCTTTGGGTGAGCAGTTCTTC. Translation gives CASGLAGSLGEQFF.

This clonotype was seen only a few times. The V gene is TRBV6-1, the J gene TRBJ1-2; 10 bases line up with TRBD1. V gave up 6 bases and J gave up 10 bases; unmatched junction bases: 20. The CDR3 extends over 17 amino acids. Germline V gene sequence: CDR1 MNHNS, CDR2 SASEGT. CDR3 DNA sequence: TGTGCCAGCAGCCACGTAGGACAGGGGGACGGCAAAAGGGACTACACCTTC. This translates into CASSHVGQGDGKRDYTF.

The CDR3 sequence: CASSITKAGNSPLHF. CDR3 sequence (DNA): TGTGCCAGTAGTATTACAAAGGCTGGTAATTCACCCCTCCACTTT. The chain links TRBV19 to TRBJ1-6, with D unresolved. The germline CDR1 and CDR2 sequences are LNHDA and SQIVND (reference sequence). There are 15 residues in the CDR3. Trimming stripped 3 bases from V and 6 bases from J, with 12 bases between.

This clonotype was counted many times. The CDR3 bases are TGTGCCTGGAGTGTACGTCTTACAGATACGCAGTATTTT. Its protein is CAWSVRLTDTQYF. This chain uses TRBV30 with TRBJ2-3; unclear D gene. CDR1 GTSNPN and CDR2 SVGIG come from the germline V gene (reference sequence). CDR3 length: 13 residues. Trimming removed 0 bases at V and 3 bases at J, with 7 bases between.

The J gene is TRBJ1-1, the V gene TRBV20-1; the D gene is possibly TRBD1 (6 bases). The V and J ends lost 5 bases and 1 base respectively, with 11 bases between them. This CDR3 spans 13 amino acids. The germline V gene encodes CDR1 DFQATT and CDR2 SNEGSKA (reference sequence). In DNA, the CDR3 is TGCAGTGCTGGCGAGGACAGGAACACTGAAGCTTTCTTT. Translated: CSAGEDRNTEAFF.

This clonotype was detected ten times or more. The chain joins TRBV11-2 to TRBJ1-4, with D perhaps matching TRBD1 (5 bases). Looked up from germline, CDR1 is SGHAT and CDR2 is FQNNGV. V was clipped by 5 bases and J by 2 bases, with 12 bases between them. The CDR3 extends over 15 amino acids. DNA for the CDR3: TGTGCCAGCAGCCCCCGCGGGGGTACTAATGAAAAACTGTTTTTT. Its protein product is CASSPRGGTNEKLFF.

This clonotype has only a few counts. The gene calls are TRBV11-1 and TRBJ2-1; D is possibly TRBD1 (5 bases). The J call is doubtful: the DNA matches TRBJ2-5 better. The CDR3 has 12 residues. CDR1 SGHAT and CDR2 FQDESV come from the germline V gene (reference sequence). CDR3 sequence: CASKDIQETQYF. Written as DNA, the CDR3 is TGTGCCAGCAAGGACATACAAGAGACCCAGTACTTC.

This clonotype was seen repeatedly, ten times or more. The chain is built from TRBV3-1 and TRBJ2-2; D is ambiguous. Germline-derived CDR1 and CDR2 are LGHDT and YNNKEL (reference sequence). Deletions cut 4 bases from V and 3 bases from J, with 12 bases between. CDR3 length: 15 residues. The CDR3 is CASSPTGLDTGELFF. In DNA form, the CDR3 reads TGTGCCAGCAGCCCGACCGGGCTCGACACCGGGGAGCTGTTTTTT. The full variable domain, rest sourced from reference TRBV3-1 and TRBJ2-2, is DTAVSQTPKYLVTQMGNDKSIKCEQNLGHDTMYWYKQDSKKFLKIMFSYNNKELIINETVPNRFSPKSPDKAHLNLHINSLELGDSAVYFCASSPTGLDTGELFFGEGSRLTVL.

The chain employs TRBV30 and TRBJ2-2; D call uncertain. There are 15 residues in the CDR3. V was shortened by 3 bases and J by 6 bases, with 17 bases between the two germline ends. Germline CDR1 GTSNPN, CDR2 SVGIG (reference sequence). CDR3 bases: TGTGCCTGGAGAAGGATTTCATCACCCCCCGGGGAGCTGTTTTTT. Translated, it gives CAWRRISSPPGELFF.

This clonotype turned up a few times. The chain uses TRBV3-1 and TRBJ2-3, with a tentative D call TRBD1 (6 bases). The V and J ends lost 9 bases and 0 bases respectively, with 16 bases between them. Germline assignment: CDR1 LGHDT and CDR2 YNNKEL (reference sequence). The CDR3 extends over 15 amino acids. The CDR3 loop is CASKERGGSTDTQYF. The CDR3, as DNA: TGTGCCAGTAAAGAGCGAGGGGGAAGCACAGATACGCAGTATTTT.

This clonotype was counted many times. This chain connects TRBV7-9 to TRBJ2-5; 7 nucleotides line up with TRBD1. J was trimmed by 4 bases and V by 3 bases; bases with no gene match: 5. The CDR3 covers 14 residues. CDR1 SEHNR and CDR2 FQNEAQ come from the germline V gene (reference sequence). Here the CDR3 DNA reads TGTGCCAGCAGCTTTCTGGGACAGACAGAGACCCAGTACTTC. This codes for CASSFLGQTETQYF.

This clonotype has more than one count but fewer than ten. V and J are TRBV18 and TRBJ2-5; D not certain. CDR1 is KGHSH, CDR2 LQKENI, per germline. CDR3 length equals 15 residues. The V end was cut by 3 bases, the J end by 7 bases, with 18 bases between. This CDR3 is CASSPPATHLGTQYF. The CDR3 DNA is TGTGCCAGCTCACCTCCGGCCACCCACTTGGGGACCCAGTACTTC.

The chain has TRBV6-1 and TRBJ2-7; D may match TRBD1 or TRBD2 (7 bases each). Germline lookup yields CDR1 MNHNS and CDR2 SASEGT. The ends were cut back, 7 bases at V and 6 bases at J, with 19 bases in the middle. The CDR3 length is 14 residues. The CDR3 loop reads CASTRGGPRGEQYF. The CDR3 DNA follows: TGTGCCAGCACCAGGGGGGGACCGCGAGGCGAGCAGTACTTC.

At least ten counts were recorded for this clonotype. The V gene is TRBV12-3 or TRBV12-4, the J gene TRBJ2-7, with TRBD1 matching 9 bases. The CDR3 runs to 13 residues. Trimming cost V 7 bases and J 4 bases; bases outside gene matches: 5. The CDR3 loop reads CASTWGQGYEQYF. The CDR3, as DNA: TGTGCCAGCACCTGGGGACAGGGATACGAGCAGTACTTC.

This clonotype was counted ten times or more. This chain joins TRBV20-1 and TRBJ2-2, with unresolved D. The V gene lost 0 bases and the J gene lost 1 base, with 6 bases spanning the gap. The CDR3 covers 14 residues. Germline CDR1 and CDR2: DFQATT and SNEGSKA (reference sequence). The DNA for the CDR3 is TGCAGTGCTAGAGATGGTCGGAACACCGGGGAGCTGTTTTTT. Translating it yields CSARDGRNTGELFF.

This clonotype was seen only a few times. This chain uses TRBV20-1 with TRBJ1-2; the match to TRBD1 covers 8 bases. V trimming: 5 bases; J trimming: 4 bases; junction bases outside the gene matches: 9. Germline CDR1 is DFQATT and CDR2 is SNEGSKA (reference sequence). CDR3 length equals 14 residues. In DNA form, the CDR3 reads TGCAGTGCTGAAGGACAGCAGGGGGCCTATGGCTACACCTTC. It specifies CSAEGQQGAYGYTF.

The V gene is TRBV15, the J gene TRBJ1-4, with D perhaps TRBD1 (5 bases). Germline-derived CDR1 and CDR2 are LNHNV and YYDKDF (reference sequence). V gave up 1 base and J gave up 5 bases, with 20 bases separating them. This CDR3 spans 18 amino acids. The CDR3 nucleotides are TGTGCCACCAGCAGAGTTTTACTTGAGGGACGGCAAAATGAAAAACTGTTTTTT. Protein: CATSRVLLEGRQNEKLFF.

This clonotype occurred many times. The gene calls are TRBV5-1 and TRBJ2-3, with D possibly being TRBD1 or TRBD2 (5 bases each). CDR3 length: 13 residues. V was cut by 3 bases and J by 5 bases, with 10 bases left in between. Germline lookup yields CDR1 SGHRS and CDR2 YFSETQ. The CDR3 spells CASSYRDEDTQYF. In nucleotides, the CDR3 is TGCGCCAGCAGCTACCGGGACGAAGATACGCAGTATTTT.

The genes are TRBV6-1 and TRBJ2-1, with a tentative D call TRBD2 (6 bases). The length of the CDR3 is 16 residues. Germline V CDR1 and CDR2: MNHNS, SASEGT. V lost 5 bases to trimming and J lost 1 base, with 15 bases between them. This CDR3 reads CASSLRSGLSYNEQFF. The CDR3, as DNA: TGTGCCAGCAGTCTCCGGAGCGGGTTGTCCTACAATGAGCAGTTCTTC.

The chain has TRBV7-2 and TRBJ2-1; 14 nucleotides align to TRBD2. J was trimmed by 8 bases and V by 5 bases; bases with no gene match: 5. The CDR3 covers 15 residues. Germline CDR1 is SGHTA and CDR2 is FQGNSA. CDR3 residues: CASSRWTSGGHEQFF. The CDR3 DNA reads as TGTGCCAGCAGCCGCTGGACTAGCGGGGGGCATGAGCAGTTCTTC. The whole variable domain, filled in from reference TRBV7-2 and TRBJ2-1, reads GAGVSQSPSNKVTEKGKDVELRCDPISGHTALYWYRQSLGQGLEFLIYFQGNSAPDKSGLPSDRFSAERTGGSVSTLTIQRTQQEDSAVYLCASSRWTSGGHEQFFGPGTRLTVL.